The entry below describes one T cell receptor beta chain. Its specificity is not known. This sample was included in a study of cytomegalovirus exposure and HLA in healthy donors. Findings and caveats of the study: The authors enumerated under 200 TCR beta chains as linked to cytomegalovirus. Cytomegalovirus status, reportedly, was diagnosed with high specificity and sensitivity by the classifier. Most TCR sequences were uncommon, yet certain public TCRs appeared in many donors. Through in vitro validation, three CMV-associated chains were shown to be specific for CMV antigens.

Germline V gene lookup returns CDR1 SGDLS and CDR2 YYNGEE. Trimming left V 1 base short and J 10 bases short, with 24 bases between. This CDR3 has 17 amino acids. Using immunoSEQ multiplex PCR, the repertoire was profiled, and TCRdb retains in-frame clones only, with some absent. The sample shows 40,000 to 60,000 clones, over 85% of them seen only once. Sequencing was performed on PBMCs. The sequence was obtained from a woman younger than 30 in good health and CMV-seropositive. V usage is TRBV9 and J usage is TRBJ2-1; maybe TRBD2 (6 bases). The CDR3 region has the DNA TGTGCCAGCAGCGTATGGTCGCCGGGACTGCCATCCGGAGAGCAGTTCTTC. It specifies CASSVWSPGLPSGEQFF.